What follows are 22 T cell receptor beta chains derived from one specimen sequenced in a study of regulatory T cells in long-lasting Graves disease. Time point of the sample: newly diagnosed GD, antithyroid drugs for less than 3 months. After RNA was extracted from PBMCs, the TCR library was made from it. Building of the TCR beta libraries involved iRepertoire HTBI primers and Arm-PCR of CDR3 regions. TCRdb analysed the multiplex PCR reads with MiXCR anew, one entry per CDR3 protein. The repertoire holds around 400,000 distinct CDR3 sequences, with around a sixth as singletons. This specimen was peripheral blood mononuclear cells (PBMCs), taken at new diagnosis, from a patient treated with antithyroid drugs. The receptor set was obtained from a female donor with Graves disease.

The CDR3 coding sequence is TGTGCCATTGCGAGAAGACAGGGCTATAATGAAAAACTGTTTTTT. It specifies CAIARRQGYNEKLFF. V is TRBV2 and J is TRBJ1-4; 7 bases map to TRBD1. V lost 10 bases, J lost 4 bases, and 12 bases stayed unmatched. CDR1 is SNHLY and CDR2 is FYNNEI in the germline V gene. CDR3 size: 15 residues.

For this clonotype: A much larger clone differs from this one at a single base, so this may be a read error. This rearrangement joins TRBV27 to TRBJ1-4, with TRBD1 identical over 9 bases. V gave up 4 bases and J gave up 8 bases; unmatched junction bases: 8. The germline gives CDR1 MNHEY, CDR2 SMNVEV (reference sequence). The CDR3 runs to 15 residues. The CDR3 here is CASSSTGTGNEKLFF. The CDR3, as DNA: TGTGCCAGCAGTTCTACCGGGACAGGGAACGAAAAACTGTTTTTT.

This clonotype was seen only a few times. The V call is TRBV4-1, the J call TRBJ2-7; 8 positions match TRBD2. After removal of 0 bases from V and 3 bases from J, the junction contained 7 bases not matched to a gene. The V gene's germline CDR1 is MGHRA and CDR2 YSYEKL. The CDR3 has 16 amino acids. CDR3 amino acids: CASSQDLRGGYYEQYF. CDR3 nucleotides: TGCGCCAGCAGCCAAGATCTACGCGGGGGGTACTACGAGCAGTACTTC.

This clonotype was seen at least ten times. The rearrangement joins TRBV3-1 to TRBJ1-1; D unresolved. There are 14 residues in the CDR3. V was shortened by 6 bases and J by 2 bases, with 13 bases between the two germline ends. Germline V gene sequence: CDR1 LGHDT, CDR2 YNNKEL (reference sequence). CDR3 DNA: TGTGCCAGCAGTTCGTACGGGGAAAACACTGAAGCTTTCTTT. Translation gives CASSSYGENTEAFF.

Of note for this clonotype: A read error may be the cause here, since a much bigger clone is one base away. The CDR3 does not close with the conserved phenylalanine or tryptophan, likely indicating a read error. V gene TRBV27 combines with J gene TRBJ2-1; 7 bases are shared with TRBD2. The CDR3 consists of 15 residues. Per germline, CDR1 MNHEY and CDR2 SMNVEV (reference sequence). V shed 6 bases, J shed 5 bases, and the junction held 10 bases outside the gene matches. This CDR3 reads CASSPWGGKNNEQFS. CDR3 nucleotide sequence: TGTGCCAGCAGCCCCTGGGGGGGGAAGAACAATGAGCAGTTCTCC.

This clonotype came up a few times. This sequence joins TRBV5-1 and TRBJ1-1, with D maybe TRBD1 (6 bases). The CDR3 consists of 17 residues. The germline V gene encodes CDR1 SGHRS and CDR2 YFSETQ. Trimming left V 3 bases short and J 3 bases short, with 21 bases between. CDR3 in amino acids: CASSSRLPGETDTEAFF. CDR3 bases: TGCGCCAGCAGCTCCAGATTACCAGGGGAAACGGACACTGAAGCTTTCTTT.

This clonotype was detected many times. The V gene is TRBV6-2 or TRBV6-3, the J gene TRBJ1-2, with D maybe TRBD1 (5 bases). The germline CDR1 and CDR2 sequences are MNHEY and SVGEGT. Trimming left V 2 bases short and J 4 bases short, with 11 bases between. The CDR3 has 14 residues. The CDR3 DNA sequence: TGTGCCAGCAGTTACGGCGGGGCGGGCTATGGCTACACCTTC. Amino acid sequence: CASSYGGAGYGYTF.

The chain carries TRBV11-2 and TRBJ2-2, with 12 nucleotides matching TRBD2. The CDR3 runs to 19 residues. CDR1 and CDR2 from the germline V gene are SGHAT and FQNNGV. Trimming took 6 bases from V and 4 from J; bases not matched to a gene: 15. CDR3 DNA: TGTGCCAGCAGACCCCTAGCCGGGCTAGCGGGAGGGGGCACCGGGGAGCTGTTTTTT. As protein: CASRPLAGLAGGGTGELFF. Based on the CDR3 plus reference TRBV11-2 and TRBJ2-2, the full variable domain is EAGVAQSPRYKIIEKRQSVAFWCNPISGHATLYWYQQILGQGPKLLIQFQNNGVVDDSQLPKDRFSAERLKGVDSTLKIQPAKLEDSAVYLCASRPLAGLAGGGTGELFFGEGSRLTVL.

This chain uses TRBV29-1 with TRBJ2-7; a weak D match, TRBD1 (6 bases). Germline V CDR1 and CDR2: SQVTM, ANQGSEA. V lost 3 bases and J lost 6, with 15 bases in between. CDR3 length equals 13 residues. For the CDR3, the DNA is TGCAGCGTTGACAAGAGCCTCAGGGGCGAGCAGTACTTC. It translates to CSVDKSLRGEQYF.

Many counts were recorded for this clonotype. The rearrangement uses TRBV7-9 and TRBJ1-1; tentatively, D is TRBD1 (5 bases). With 7 bases removed from V and 5 bases from J, the gap between germline ends came to 11 bases. This CDR3 has 12 residues. CDR1 is SEHNR and CDR2 is FQNEAQ in the germline V gene (reference sequence). The CDR3 DNA is TGTGCCAGCATCAACAGGTTGACTGAAGCTTTCTTT. Translating it yields CASINRLTEAFF.

The gene calls are TRBV6-2 or TRBV6-3 and TRBJ2-7; TRBD1 matches 10 bases. The germline V gene has CDR1 MNHEY and CDR2 SVGEGT. The CDR3 length is 13 residues. Losses at the gene ends were 2 bases for V and 13 bases for J; bases not matched to a gene: 8. The CDR3 loop reads CASSYTDRGPAYF. The CDR3 DNA is TGTGCCAGCAGTTACACCGACAGGGGGCCTGCTTACTTC.

This clonotype was seen repeatedly, ten times or more. The chain employs TRBV28 and TRBJ1-2, with a possible D match to TRBD1 (5 bases). The CDR3 length is 12 residues. Trimming left V 6 bases short and J 3 bases short, with 8 bases between. Germline V gene sequence: CDR1 MDHEN, CDR2 SYDVKM. CDR3 sequence reads: CASRLTDYGYTF. CDR3 in DNA: TGTGCCAGCAGGTTGACAGACTATGGCTACACCTTC.

V and J are TRBV29-1 and TRBJ2-5, with 10 bases that match TRBD2. Germline values: CDR1 SQVTM, CDR2 ANQGSEA. The junction had 19 bases not matched to a gene; V was cut back by 1 base and J by 5 bases. This CDR3 is 19 amino acids long. CDR3 loop: CSVEGFGGLAGVLDETQYF. As DNA, the CDR3 is TGCAGCGTTGAAGGGTTTGGCGGCCTAGCGGGAGTGCTCGACGAGACCCAGTACTTC.

This clonotype was seen only a few times. The V gene is TRBV12-3 or TRBV12-4, the J gene TRBJ2-1; D not certain. CDR3 length: 13 amino acids. Trimming took off 7 bases at V and 6 bases at J, with 13 bases between the two ends. Here the CDR3 DNA reads TGTGCCAGCACCGCGCTCTCAGGCAATGAGCAGTTCTTC. Its translation is CASTALSGNEQFF.

This clonotype was found many times. This chain uses TRBV27 with TRBJ2-1; D unclear. Germline CDR1 reads MNHEY; CDR2 reads SMNVEV (reference sequence). CDR3 length: 13 amino acids. Trimming took 6 bases from V and 1 from J, leaving 7 bases between them. The CDR3 region has the DNA TGTGCCAGCAGAATCCGATCCTACAATGAGCAGTTCTTC. Translation: CASRIRSYNEQFF.

This clonotype was counted a few times. The V gene is TRBV24-1, the J gene TRBJ2-1; D ambiguous. This CDR3 contains 14 residues. The V gene's germline CDR1 is KGHDR and CDR2 SFDVKD. The V end was cut by 2 bases, the J end by 11 bases, with 15 bases between. CDR3 loop: CATSDSRWGPQQFF. In DNA form, the CDR3 reads TGTGCCACCAGTGATTCGCGATGGGGTCCTCAGCAGTTCTTC.

This clonotype was seen many times. The rearrangement links TRBV6-5 to TRBJ1-1, with 8 bases that match TRBD1. CDR1 is MNHEY, CDR2 SVGAGI, per germline. Trimming cost V 0 bases and J 2 bases; bases outside gene matches: 5. This CDR3 has 16 amino acids. For the CDR3, the DNA is TGTGCCAGCAGTTACTCTTCAGGGGGCGCAAACACTGAAGCTTTCTTT. This encodes CASSYSSGGANTEAFF.

The chain uses TRBV19 and TRBJ2-2; tentative D call: TRBD1 (6 bases). Trimming removed 3 bases from V and 3 bases from J, with 14 bases in between. The CDR3 loop spans 16 amino acids. CDR1 and CDR2 from the germline V gene are LNHDA and SQIVND (reference sequence). CDR3 DNA: TGTGCCAGTAGTATGTACAGGGTTGCGGACACCGGGGAGCTGTTTTTT. Protein: CASSMYRVADTGELFF.

This clonotype appeared many times. The chain couples TRBV6-1 to TRBJ1-2; TRBD1 aligns across 9 bases. CDR1 and CDR2 (germline): MNHNS, SASEGT. The length of the CDR3 is 13 residues. The junction had 6 bases not matched to a gene; V was cut back by 5 bases and J by 8 bases. In nucleotides, the CDR3 is TGTGCCAGCAGTCCGCGGACAGGGGCCGGCTACACCTTC. Translation: CASSPRTGAGYTF.

The chain combines TRBV3-1 with TRBJ2-1; D possibly corresponds to TRBD2 (5 bases). Germline values: CDR1 LGHDT, CDR2 YNNKEL (reference sequence). V was clipped by 4 bases and J by 3 bases, with 13 bases between them. The CDR3 covers 15 residues. In nucleotides, the CDR3 is TGTGCCAGCAGCCTGTCTGGACTCCTCTACAATGAGCAGTTCTTC. It encodes CASSLSGLLYNEQFF.

This clonotype was counted at least ten times. The chain links TRBV20-1 to TRBJ2-1, with 7 bases that match TRBD2. Trimming took 1 base from V and 0 from J; bases not matched to a gene: 6. The CDR3 totals 16 residues. From germline, CDR1 is DFQATT and CDR2 SNEGSKA (reference sequence). The CDR3 coding sequence is TGCAGTGCTAGAGGTGTCGGCGGGAGCTCCTACAATGAGCAGTTCTTC. Its translation: CSARGVGGSSYNEQFF.

This clonotype came up many times. V gene TRBV27 combines with J gene TRBJ1-2, with D possibly matching TRBD1 (6 bases). The CDR3 contains 15 residues. Trimming cost V 3 bases and J 4 bases, with 15 bases left between them. Germline V gene lookup returns CDR1 MNHEY and CDR2 SMNVEV (reference sequence). CDR3 protein: CASSFSYDRSYGYTF. In nucleotides, the CDR3 is TGTGCCAGCAGTTTCTCTTACGACAGGTCCTATGGCTACACCTTC.